The T cell receptor (beta chain) described here comes from a study of cytomegalovirus exposure and HLA in healthy donors. Points from the study as a whole: Per a later analysis, HLA-associated TCR beta chains showed more clonal expansion than other, equally common TCR beta chains.

PCR amplification relied on 60 Vbeta primers (plus 13 Jbeta primers). The method was immunoSEQ multiplex PCR; TCRdb's version includes in-frame clones alone and lacks a portion of them. The sample records under 200,000 clones, 70% to 90% being singletons. Concerning this clone itself: Its cognate antigen is unknown.

Sequencing used PBMCs. The TCR comes from a woman under 40 in good health and CMV-seropositive.

CDR3 in DNA: TGTGCCAGCAGGGGGGGGGCACTGGATTCACCCCTCCACTTT. This translates into CASRGGALDSPLHF. The gene calls are TRBV2 and TRBJ1-6, with D tentatively TRBD1 (6 bases). V was shortened by 6 bases and J by 8 bases, with 14 bases between the two germline ends. The CDR3 covers 14 residues. CDR1 and CDR2 (germline): SNHLY, FYNNEI.